This T cell receptor beta chain stems from a study of T and B cells in COVID-19 patients. Background on the study: The recovered cohort's median age was about 35 years, versus 55 to 70 years in active infection. Study-wide findings and caveats: Sorted SARS-CoV-2-responsive or tetramer+ T cells and CD4+, regulatory and CD8+ subsets were not yet sequenced.

From blood, 250-500 ng of genomic DNA served as TRB template. BIOMED2 TRB-A/B primer pools were used in multiplex TRB PCR. One entry per CDR3 protein results from TCRdb running MiXCR on the multiplex PCR reads. The table shows 13,000 or so distinct CDR3 sequences, with roughly 30% occurring only once. Germline V lookup: CDR1 LNHDA, CDR2 SQIVND (reference sequence). The junction had 4 bases not matched to a gene; V was cut back by 5 bases and J by 0 bases. The CDR3 totals 17 residues. This clonotype is categorized as medium-sized (0.01 to 0.1%). The antigen remains undetermined. The sequence derives from a human donor who had recovered from COVID-19. The rearrangement uses TRBV19 and TRBJ2-6; 10 nucleotides align to TRBD1. The sample taken for sequencing was blood. The CDR3 sequence: CASSHDRGLSGANVLTF. In nucleotides, the CDR3 is TGTGCCAGTAGTCATGACAGGGGGCTCTCTGGGGCCAACGTCCTGACTTTC.